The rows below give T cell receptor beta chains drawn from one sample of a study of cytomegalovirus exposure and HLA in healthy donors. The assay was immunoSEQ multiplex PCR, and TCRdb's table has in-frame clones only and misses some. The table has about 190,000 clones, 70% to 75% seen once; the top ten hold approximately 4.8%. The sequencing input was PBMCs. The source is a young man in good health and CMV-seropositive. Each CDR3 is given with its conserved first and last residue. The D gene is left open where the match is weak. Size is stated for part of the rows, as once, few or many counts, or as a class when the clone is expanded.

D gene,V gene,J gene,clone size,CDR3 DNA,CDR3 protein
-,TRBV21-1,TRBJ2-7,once,TGTGCCAGCAGCAAGGAGGGACCTCCAATCTGGACGAGCTCCTACGAGCAGTACTTC,CASSKEGPPIWTSSYEQYF
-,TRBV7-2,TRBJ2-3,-,TGTGCCAGCAGCTTAAGCGACTACACAGATACGCAGTATTTT,CASSLSDYTDTQYF
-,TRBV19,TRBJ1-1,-,TGTGCCAGTAGTCGGCAGGGTGAGTTAGGGACTGAAGCTTTCTTT,CASSRQGELGTEAFF
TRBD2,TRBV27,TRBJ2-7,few,TGTGCCACTTCGGACGGGAGGCGCGAGCAGTACTTC,CATSDGRREQYF
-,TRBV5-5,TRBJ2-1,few,TGTGCCAGCAGCTTGCGTACTAGTGGTCATGAGCAGTTCTTC,CASSLRTSGHEQFF
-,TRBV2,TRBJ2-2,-,TGTGCCAGCACAATCACCGGGGAGCTGTTTTTT,CASTITGELFF
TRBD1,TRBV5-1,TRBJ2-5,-,TGCGCCAGCAGCGACCTGACAGGGGGCGGGGAGACCCAGTACTTC,CASSDLTGGGETQYF
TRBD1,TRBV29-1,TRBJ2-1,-,TGCAGCGCCCGCCCCGGGACAGGGTTAGGCGGACGTCCAATCAATGAGCAGTTCTTC,CSARPGTGLGGRPINEQFF
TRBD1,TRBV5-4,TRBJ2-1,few,TGTGCCAGCAGCCCACGTGGGACAGGGGACAATGAGCAGTTCTTC,CASSPRGTGDNEQFF
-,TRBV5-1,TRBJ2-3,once,TGCGCCAGCAGCTTGTCTAGCACAGATACGCAGTATTTT,CASSLSSTDTQYF
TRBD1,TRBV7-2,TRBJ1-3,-,TGTGCCAGCAGCTTAGCTCGGGGACAGGGGCCATTCAACTCTGGAAACACCATATATTTT,CASSLARGQGPFNSGNTIYF
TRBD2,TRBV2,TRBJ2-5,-,TGTGCCAGCAGTGGACTAGCGGCTAGACAAGAGACCCAGTACTTC,CASSGLAARQETQYF
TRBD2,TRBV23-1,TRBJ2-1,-,TGCGCCAGCACCGCAATATCCTGGGGACTAGCGGTCGGGAATGAGCAGTTCTTC,CASTAISWGLAVGNEQFF
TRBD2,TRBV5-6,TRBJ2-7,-,TGTGCCAGCAGCGGGGGGGGACTAGCGGGGGTTCCTAGCTCCTACGAGCAGTACTTC,CASSGGGLAGVPSSYEQYF
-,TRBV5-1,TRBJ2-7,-,TGCGCCAGCAGCTTGGAAGGGGCCCCCTACGAGCAGTACTTC,CASSLEGAPYEQYF